The present TCR beta chain was sequenced within a study of long-term antiretroviral therapy in people with HIV. By share, this clone counts as medium-sized. Its target is unknown. There are 14 residues in the CDR3. Germline values: CDR1 SGHRS, CDR2 YFSETQ. V was shortened by 7 bases and J by 0 bases, with 12 bases between the two germline ends. Notes on the study in general: Regardless of time point, clones expanded before ART dominated the repertoire.

At the survey level, the v3.0 immunoSEQ assay was run. The repertoire was sequenced with immunoSEQ multiplex PCR; TCRdb's copy has only in-frame clones and lacks some. Of tens of thousands of clones in the sample, around 86% were seen once. The TCR comes from a man aged 50-60 years with HIV. This chain links TRBV5-1 with TRBJ2-3; possibly TRBD1 or TRBD2 for D (5 bases each). This sample comprised unsorted PBMCs, obtained 0.4 years after starting antiretroviral therapy. CDR3 protein: CASRGDGSTDTQYF. Written as DNA, the CDR3 is TGCGCCAGCCGAGGGGACGGGAGCACAGATACGCAGTATTTT. Full variable domain (rest looked up from reference TRBV5-1 and TRBJ2-3): KAGVTQTPRYLIKTRGQQVTLSCSPISGHRSVSWYQQTPGQGLQFLFEYFSETQRNKGNFPGRFSGRQFSNSRSEMNVSTLELGDSALYLCASRGDGSTDTQYFGPGTRLTVL.